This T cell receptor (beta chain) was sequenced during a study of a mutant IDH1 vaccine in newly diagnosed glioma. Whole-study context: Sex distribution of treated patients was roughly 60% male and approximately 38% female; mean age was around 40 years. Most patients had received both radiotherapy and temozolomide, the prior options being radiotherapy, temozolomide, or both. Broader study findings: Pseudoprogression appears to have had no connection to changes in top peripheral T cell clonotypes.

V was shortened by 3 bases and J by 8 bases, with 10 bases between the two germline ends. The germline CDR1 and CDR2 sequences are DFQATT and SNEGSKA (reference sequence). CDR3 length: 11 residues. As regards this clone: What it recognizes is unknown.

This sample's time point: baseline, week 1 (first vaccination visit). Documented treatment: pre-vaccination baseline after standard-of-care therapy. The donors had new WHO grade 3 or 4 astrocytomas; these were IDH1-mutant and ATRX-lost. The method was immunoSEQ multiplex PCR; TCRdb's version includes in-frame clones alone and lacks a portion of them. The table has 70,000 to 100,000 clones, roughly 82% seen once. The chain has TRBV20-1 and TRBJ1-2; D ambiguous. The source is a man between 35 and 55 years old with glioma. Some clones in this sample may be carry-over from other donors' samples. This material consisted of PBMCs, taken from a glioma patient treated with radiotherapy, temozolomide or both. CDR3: CSASMRGGYTF. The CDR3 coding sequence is TGCAGTGCTAGTATGCGGGGAGGCTACACCTTC.